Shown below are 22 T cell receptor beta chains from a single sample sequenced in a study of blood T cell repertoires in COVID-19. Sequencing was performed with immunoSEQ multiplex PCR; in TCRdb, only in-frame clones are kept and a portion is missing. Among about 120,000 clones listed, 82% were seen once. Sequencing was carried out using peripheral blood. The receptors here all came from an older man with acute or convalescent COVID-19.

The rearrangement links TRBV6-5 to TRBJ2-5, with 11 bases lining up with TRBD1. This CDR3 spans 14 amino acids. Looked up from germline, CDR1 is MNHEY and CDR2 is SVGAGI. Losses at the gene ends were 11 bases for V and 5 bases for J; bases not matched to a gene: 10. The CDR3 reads CASRAGTGGETQYF. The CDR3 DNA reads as TGTGCCTCCCGAGCCGGGACAGGGGGGGAGACCCAGTACTTC.

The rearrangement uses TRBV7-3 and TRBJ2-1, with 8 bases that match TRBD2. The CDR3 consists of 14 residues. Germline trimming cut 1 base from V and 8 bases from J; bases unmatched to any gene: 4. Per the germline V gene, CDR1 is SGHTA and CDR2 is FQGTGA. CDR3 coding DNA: TGTGCCAGCAGCTTAAACGGGAGGGTGGATGAGCAGTTCTTC. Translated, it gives CASSLNGRVDEQFF.

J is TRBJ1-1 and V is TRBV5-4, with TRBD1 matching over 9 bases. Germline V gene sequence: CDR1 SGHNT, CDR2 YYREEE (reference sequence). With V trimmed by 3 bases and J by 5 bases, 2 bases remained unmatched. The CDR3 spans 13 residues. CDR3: CASSWDRETEAFF. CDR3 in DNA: TGTGCCAGCAGCTGGGACAGGGAGACTGAAGCTTTCTTT. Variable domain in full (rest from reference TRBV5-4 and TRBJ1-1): ETGVTQSPTHLIKTRGQQVTLRCSSQSGHNTVSWYQQALGQGPQFIFQYYREEENGRGNFPPRFSGLQFPNYSSELNVNALELDDSALYLCASSWDRETEAFFGQGTRLTVV.

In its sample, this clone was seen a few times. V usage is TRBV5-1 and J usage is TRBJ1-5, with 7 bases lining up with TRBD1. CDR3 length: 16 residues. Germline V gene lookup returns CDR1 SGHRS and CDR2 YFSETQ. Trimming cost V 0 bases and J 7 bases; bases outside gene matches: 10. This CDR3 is CASSLGGTEPGQPQHF. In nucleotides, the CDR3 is TGCGCCAGCAGCTTGGGGGGGACAGAGCCGGGACAGCCCCAGCATTTT.

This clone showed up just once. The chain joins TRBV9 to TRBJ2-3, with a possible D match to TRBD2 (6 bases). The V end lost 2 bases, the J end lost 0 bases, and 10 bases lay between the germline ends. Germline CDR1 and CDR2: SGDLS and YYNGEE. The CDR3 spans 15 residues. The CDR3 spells CASSVRDFSTDTQYF. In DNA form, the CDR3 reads TGTGCCAGCAGCGTCAGGGACTTTAGCACAGATACGCAGTATTTT.

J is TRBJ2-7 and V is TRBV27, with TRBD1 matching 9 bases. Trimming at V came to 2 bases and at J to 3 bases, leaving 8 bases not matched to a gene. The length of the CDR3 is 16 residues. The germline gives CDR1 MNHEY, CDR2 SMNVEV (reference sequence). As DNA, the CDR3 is TGTGCCAGCAGTTTACAGACAGGGGGAAGAAACTACGAGCAGTACTTC. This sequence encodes CASSLQTGGRNYEQYF.

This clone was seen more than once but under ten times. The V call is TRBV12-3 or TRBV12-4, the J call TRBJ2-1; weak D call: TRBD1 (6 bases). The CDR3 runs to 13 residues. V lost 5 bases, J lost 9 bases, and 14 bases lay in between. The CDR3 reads CASSTNRVSEQFF. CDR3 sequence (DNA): TGTGCCAGCAGTACGAACAGGGTCAGTGAGCAGTTCTTC.

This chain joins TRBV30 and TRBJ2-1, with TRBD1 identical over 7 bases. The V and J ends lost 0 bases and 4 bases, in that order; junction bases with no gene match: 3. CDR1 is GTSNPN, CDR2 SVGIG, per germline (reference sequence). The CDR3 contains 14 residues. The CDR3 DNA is TGTGCCTGGAGTGTACGGACAGGATACAATGAGCAGTTCTTC. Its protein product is CAWSVRTGYNEQFF.

CDR3 region: CATSDFTGGPTDTQYF. The CDR3 nucleotides read TGTGCCACCAGTGATTTCACGGGAGGGCCTACAGATACGCAGTATTTT. The V and J genes are TRBV24-1 and TRBJ2-3; 8 positions agree with TRBD2. CDR1 and CDR2 from the germline V gene are KGHDR and SFDVKD. This CDR3 comprises 16 residues. The junction had 5 bases not matched to a gene; V was cut back by 1 base and J by 3 bases.

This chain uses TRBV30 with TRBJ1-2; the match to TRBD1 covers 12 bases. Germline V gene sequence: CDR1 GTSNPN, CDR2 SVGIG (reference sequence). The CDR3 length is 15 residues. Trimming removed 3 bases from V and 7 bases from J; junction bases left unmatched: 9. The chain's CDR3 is CAWRGSGTGGRGYTF. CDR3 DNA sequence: TGTGCCTGGAGGGGATCGGGGACAGGGGGCCGTGGCTACACCTTC.

CDR3 nucleotide sequence: TGTGCCAGCAGTCCCGATCGAGGGAGTTATGGCTACACCTTC. Translation gives CASSPDRGSYGYTF. The V and J genes are TRBV27 and TRBJ1-2; D remains unclear. CDR1 is MNHEY, CDR2 SMNVEV, per germline (reference sequence). The CDR3 has 14 amino acids. Between the trimmed V and J ends, which lost 5 bases and 5 bases, there was a span of 15 bases.

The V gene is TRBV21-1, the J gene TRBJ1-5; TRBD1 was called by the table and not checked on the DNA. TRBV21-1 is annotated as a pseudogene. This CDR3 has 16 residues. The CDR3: CASSKKWAGYNQPQHF. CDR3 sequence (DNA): TGTGCCAGCAGCAAAAAGTGGGCAGGATACAATCAGCCCCAGCATTTT.

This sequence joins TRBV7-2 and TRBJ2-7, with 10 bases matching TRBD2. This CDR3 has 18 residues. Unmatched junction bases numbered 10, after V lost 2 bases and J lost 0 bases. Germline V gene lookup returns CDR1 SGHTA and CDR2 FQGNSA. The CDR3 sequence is CASSLKLAGTYASYEQYF. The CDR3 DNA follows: TGTGCCAGCAGCTTAAAACTAGCGGGAACTTACGCCTCCTACGAGCAGTACTTC.

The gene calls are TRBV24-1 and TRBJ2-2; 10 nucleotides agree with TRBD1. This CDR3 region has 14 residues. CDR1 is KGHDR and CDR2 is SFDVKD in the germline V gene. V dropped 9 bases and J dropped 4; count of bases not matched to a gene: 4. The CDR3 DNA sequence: TGTGCCACCCAGGGACAGGGGAGCACCGGGGAGCTGTTTTTT. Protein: CATQGQGSTGELFF.

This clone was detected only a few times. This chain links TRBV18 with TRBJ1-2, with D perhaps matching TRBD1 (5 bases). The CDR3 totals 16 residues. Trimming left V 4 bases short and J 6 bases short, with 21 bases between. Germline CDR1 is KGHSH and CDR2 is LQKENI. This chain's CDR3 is CASSRGLLIGLNGYTF. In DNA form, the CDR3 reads TGTGCCAGCTCACGGGGCTTATTGATCGGTCTAAATGGCTACACCTTC.

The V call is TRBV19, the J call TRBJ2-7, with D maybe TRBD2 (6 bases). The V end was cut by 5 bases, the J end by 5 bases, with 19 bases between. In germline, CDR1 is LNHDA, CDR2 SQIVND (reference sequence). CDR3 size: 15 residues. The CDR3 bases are TGTGCCAGTAGTCCCGGTGGAGGGCGGTCCCACGAGCAGTACTTC. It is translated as CASSPGGGRSHEQYF.

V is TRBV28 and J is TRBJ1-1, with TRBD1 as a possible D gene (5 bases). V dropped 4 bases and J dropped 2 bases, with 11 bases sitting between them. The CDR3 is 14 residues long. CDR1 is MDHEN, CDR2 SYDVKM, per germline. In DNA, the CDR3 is TGTGCCAGCAGTTCCCCCAGGGTTAACACTGAAGCTTTCTTT. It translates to CASSSPRVNTEAFF.

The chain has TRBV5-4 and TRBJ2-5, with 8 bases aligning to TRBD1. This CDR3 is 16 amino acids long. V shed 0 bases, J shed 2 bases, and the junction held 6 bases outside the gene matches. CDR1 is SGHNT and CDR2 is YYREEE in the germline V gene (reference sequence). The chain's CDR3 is CASSLGGRGHQETQYF. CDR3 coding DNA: TGTGCCAGCAGCTTGGGGGGCAGGGGGCATCAAGAGACCCAGTACTTC.

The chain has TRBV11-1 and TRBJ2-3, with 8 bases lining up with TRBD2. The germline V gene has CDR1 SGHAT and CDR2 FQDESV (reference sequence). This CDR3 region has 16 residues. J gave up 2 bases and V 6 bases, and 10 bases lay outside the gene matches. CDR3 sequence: CASRKRERANTDTQYF. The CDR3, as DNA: TGTGCCAGCAGAAAGCGGGAGAGAGCCAACACAGATACGCAGTATTTT.

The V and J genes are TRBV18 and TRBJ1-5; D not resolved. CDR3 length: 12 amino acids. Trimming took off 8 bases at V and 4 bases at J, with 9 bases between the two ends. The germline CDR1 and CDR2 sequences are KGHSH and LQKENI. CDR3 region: CASRLENQPQHF. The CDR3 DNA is TGTGCCAGCAGACTCGAGAATCAGCCCCAGCATTTT.

CDR3 in DNA: TGTGCCAGCAGCTTAGGTGCGGGACAGGGAAACATTCAGTACTTC. It is translated as CASSLGAGQGNIQYF. This chain connects TRBV5-4 to TRBJ2-4; 9 nucleotides align to TRBD1. Per the germline V gene, CDR1 is SGHNT and CDR2 is YYREEE (reference sequence). Trimming cost V 2 bases and J 6 bases; bases outside gene matches: 6. This CDR3 contains 15 residues.

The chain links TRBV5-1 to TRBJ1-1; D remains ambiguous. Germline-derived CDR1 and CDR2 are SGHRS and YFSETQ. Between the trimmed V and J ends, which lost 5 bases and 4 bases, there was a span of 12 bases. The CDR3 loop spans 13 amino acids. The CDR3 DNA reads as TGCGCCAGCAGGATAGAGGTGGGCACTGAAGCTTTCTTT. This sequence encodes CASRIEVGTEAFF.